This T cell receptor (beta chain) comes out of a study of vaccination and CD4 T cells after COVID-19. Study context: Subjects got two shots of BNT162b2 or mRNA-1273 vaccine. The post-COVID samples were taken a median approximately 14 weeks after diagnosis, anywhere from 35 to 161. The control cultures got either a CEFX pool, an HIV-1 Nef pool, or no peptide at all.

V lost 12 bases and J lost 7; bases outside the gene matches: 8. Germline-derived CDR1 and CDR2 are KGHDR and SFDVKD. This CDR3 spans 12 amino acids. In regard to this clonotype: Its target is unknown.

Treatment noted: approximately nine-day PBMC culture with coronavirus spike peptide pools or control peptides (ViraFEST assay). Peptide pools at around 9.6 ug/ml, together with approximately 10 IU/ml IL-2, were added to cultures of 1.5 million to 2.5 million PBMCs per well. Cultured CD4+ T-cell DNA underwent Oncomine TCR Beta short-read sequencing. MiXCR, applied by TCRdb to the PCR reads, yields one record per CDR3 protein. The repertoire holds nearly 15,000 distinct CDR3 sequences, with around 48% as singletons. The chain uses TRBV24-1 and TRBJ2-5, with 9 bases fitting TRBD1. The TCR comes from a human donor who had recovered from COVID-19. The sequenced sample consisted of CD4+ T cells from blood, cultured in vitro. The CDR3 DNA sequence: TGTGCCTCCCAGGACAGGGGAAGGACCCAGTACTTC. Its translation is CASQDRGRTQYF.